The rows below give T cell receptor beta chains drawn from one sample of a study of T cell repertoires in cytomegalovirus infection. TCRdb used MiXCR to reprocess the reads, holding one entry per CDR3 protein. Here the sample spans around 210,000 distinct CDR3 sequences, around 6.2% being singletons. Sample: PBMCs. The receptor set was obtained from a human donor in good health (CMV status not recorded). Some clones in this sample may be carry-over from other donors' samples. CDR3s include the opening cysteine and the closing phenylalanine or tryptophan. Fields, in order: clone size, D gene, V gene, J gene, CDR3 protein, CDR3 DNA. A D gene is named only where the DNA matches it firmly. Clone sizes are given selectively: once, few, many, or a class where the clone is expanded.

few	TRBD1	TRBV11-1	TRBJ1-2	CASSFTGTGNGYTF	TGTGCCAGCAGCTTTACCGGGACAGGGAATGGCTACACCTTC
many	.	TRBV30	TRBJ2-4	CAWEDSGAAKNIQYF	TGTGCCTGGGAGGACTCGGGGGCCGCCAAAAACATTCAGTACTTC
.	.	TRBV20-1	TRBJ2-1	CSASAEGFYNEQFF	TGCAGTGCTAGTGCTGAAGGTTTCTACAATGAGCAGTTCTTC
.	TRBD1	TRBV29-1	TRBJ2-2	CSVIPFGTGTGELFF	TGCAGCGTGATACCGTTCGGGACAGGTACCGGGGAGCTGTTTTTT
.	.	TRBV5-1	TRBJ2-2	CASSSPGASNTGELFF	TGCGCCAGCAGCTCCCCGGGGGCCTCGAACACCGGGGAGCTGTTTTTT
many	TRBD2	TRBV12-3/TRBV12-4	TRBJ2-1	CASSGLAVHNEQFF	TGTGCCAGCAGTGGACTAGCGGTCCACAATGAGCAGTTCTTC
many	.	TRBV7-8	TRBJ2-7	CASSLGGSVYEQYF	TGTGCCAGCAGCTTAGGTGGTAGCGTCTACGAGCAGTACTTC
many	.	TRBV9	TRBJ1-6	CASSRDYNSPLHF	TGTGCCAGCAGCCGGGACTATAATTCACCCCTCCACTTT
.	TRBD1	TRBV5-6	TRBJ1-6	CASRLFANAGQGDSPLHF	TGTGCCAGCAGATTATTCGCCAATGCAGGACAGGGGGATTCACCCCTCCACTTT
many	TRBD1	TRBV2	TRBJ2-2	CASSVTGAGELFF	TGTGCCAGCAGCGTTACAGGGGCCGGGGAGCTGTTTTTT
many	.	TRBV10-3	TRBJ1-1	CAISESRAADRNTEAFF	TGTGCCATCAGTGAGTCGAGGGCAGCCGATCGAAACACTGAAGCTTTCTTT
.	.	TRBV20-1	TRBJ1-4	CSARDFRMGEKLFF	TGCAGTGCTAGAGATTTTCGGATGGGTGAAAAACTGTTTTTT
many	.	TRBV5-1	TRBJ2-3	CASSPQAGTDTQYF	TGCGCCAGCAGCCCACAGGCTGGCACAGATACGCAGTATTTT
many	.	TRBV28	TRBJ1-2	CASSSLTGLAYGYTF	TGTGCCAGCAGTTCCCTGACAGGCCTAGCCTATGGCTACACCTTC
.	.	TRBV4-2	TRBJ2-3	CASSQGIEWYRQKEGDTQYF	TGTGCCAGCAGCCAAGGTATTGAGTGGTATCGCCAGAAGGAGGGAGATACGCAGTATTTT
.	TRBD1	TRBV29-1	TRBJ2-2	CSVEGRQGRNTGELFF	TGCAGCGTTGAGGGCCGACAGGGAAGGAACACCGGGGAGCTGTTTTTT
few	.	TRBV20-1	TRBJ2-7	CSARQGGTEQYF	TGCAGTGCTAGGCAAGGGGGGACCGAGCAGTACTTC
many	TRBD1	TRBV10-2	TRBJ1-5	CATQEDTGGYQPQHF	TGCGCCACACAGGAAGATACAGGGGGGTATCAGCCCCAGCATTTT
.	.	TRBV18	TRBJ1-1	CASSPGRVNTEAFF	TGTGCCAGCTCACCGGGCAGGGTGAACACTGAAGCTTTCTTT
many	.	TRBV20-1	TRBJ2-5	CSARDGVHGETQYF	TGCAGTGCTAGAGATGGGGTGCATGGGGAGACCCAGTACTTC
many	TRBD1	TRBV7-3	TRBJ2-7	CASSFRAGGNYEQYF	TGTGCCAGCAGCTTCCGGGCAGGGGGAAACTACGAGCAGTACTTC
many	.	TRBV6-5	TRBJ1-6	CASSSGINSPLHF	TGTGCCAGCAGTTCCGGGATCAATTCACCCCTCCACTTT
once	.	TRBV20-1	TRBJ1-1	CSARLGRPKAFF	TGCAGTGCTAGATTGGGACGCCCAAAAGCTTTCTTT
many	.	TRBV7-2	TRBJ1-4	CASSTRPTDEKLFF	TGTGCCAGCAGTACCCGGCCGACGGATGAAAAACTGTTTTTT
many	.	TRBV25-1	TRBJ1-6	CASSELSRRRYNSPLHF	TGTGCCAGCAGTGAATTATCCAGGAGGAGATATAATTCACCCCTCCACTTT
many	.	TRBV5-1	TRBJ1-1	CASSLAVNTEAFF	TGCGCCAGCAGCCTTGCGGTGAACACTGAAGCTTTCTTT
many	.	TRBV6-2/TRBV6-3	TRBJ2-2	CASSFDTLYTGELFF	TGTGCCAGCAGTTTTGACACCCTCTACACCGGGGAGCTGTTTTTT
many	TRBD1	TRBV28	TRBJ1-1	CASRLFGQVNTEAFF	TGTGCCAGCAGGTTGTTCGGACAGGTGAACACTGAAGCTTTCTTT
many	.	TRBV27	TRBJ1-1	CASRRGPNTEAFF	TGTGCCAGCCGCCGGGGTCCGAACACTGAAGCTTTCTTT
many	.	TRBV12-3/TRBV12-4	TRBJ2-3	CASRITDTQYF	TGTGCCAGCAGAATTACAGATACGCAGTATTTT
many	.	TRBV20-1	TRBJ1-1	CSAKGQYTEAFF	TGCAGTGCTAAGGGGCAGTACACTGAAGCTTTCTTT
few	TRBD1	TRBV20-1	TRBJ1-1	CSARPQGWATEAFF	TGCAGTGCTAGACCACAGGGGTGGGCCACTGAAGCTTTCTTT
many	.	TRBV6-1	TRBJ2-7	CASSSPGSSYEQYF	TGTGCCAGCAGTTCGCCAGGGAGCTCCTACGAGCAGTACTTC
.	.	TRBV20-1	TRBJ2-2	CSARMGTNTGELFF	TGCAGTGCTAGAATGGGCACGAACACCGGGGAGCTGTTTTTT
many	TRBD1	TRBV7-2	TRBJ2-7	CASSTDRGREEQYF	TGTGCCAGCAGCACGGACAGGGGGCGAGAGGAGCAGTACTTC
.	.	TRBV12-3/TRBV12-4	TRBJ2-1	CASSPGHRISYNEQFF	TGTGCCAGCAGTCCGGGACACAGAATCTCCTACAATGAGCAGTTCTTC
few	.	TRBV29-1	TRBJ2-5	CSVEDGWAQYF	TGCAGCGTTGAAGATGGATGGGCCCAGTACTTC
few	TRBD1	TRBV2	TRBJ2-5	CASRPGQGQQETQYF	TGTGCCAGCAGACCAGGACAGGGCCAACAAGAGACCCAGTACTTC
.	.	TRBV27	TRBJ2-2	CASSLLARWNTGELFF	TGTGCCAGCAGTTTATTGGCCAGGTGGAACACCGGGGAGCTGTTTTTT
many	.	TRBV15	TRBJ2-7	CATSRDRAAYEQYF	TGTGCCACCAGCAGAGATCGGGCCGCCTACGAGCAGTACTTC
many	TRBD2	TRBV6-1	TRBJ2-1	CASSRPASGDNEQFF	TGTGCCAGCAGCCGTCCGGCTAGCGGTGACAATGAGCAGTTCTTC
.	.	TRBV20-1	TRBJ1-1	CSANPEAFF	TGCAGTGCTAACCCTGAAGCTTTCTTT
many	.	TRBV18	TRBJ2-7	CASSPGPGFYEQYF	TGTGCCAGCTCTCCGGGACCGGGCTTTTACGAGCAGTACTTC
few	.	TRBV29-1	TRBJ2-2	CSVVVLTGELFF	TGCAGCGTTGTGGTTTTAACCGGGGAGCTGTTTTTT
.	.	TRBV2	TRBJ1-6	CASSEEGSSYNSPLHF	TGTGCCAGCAGTGAAGAGGGGAGCTCCTATAATTCACCCCTCCACTTT
many	TRBD2	TRBV20-1	TRBJ2-3	CSARPLAGADTQYF	TGCAGTGCTAGACCGCTAGCGGGGGCAGATACGCAGTATTTT
many	.	TRBV7-6	TRBJ2-3	CASSLIGGVPTDTQYF	TGTGCCAGCAGCTTAATCGGCGGGGTCCCCACAGATACGCAGTATTTT
many	TRBD2	TRBV7-2	TRBJ2-1	CASSLARGLAYNEQFF	TGTGCCAGCAGCTTAGCTCGGGGACTAGCCTACAATGAGCAGTTCTTC
.	.	TRBV20-1	TRBJ2-3	CSARDPQRPTDTQYF	TGCAGTGCTAGAGATCCCCAACGACCCACAGATACGCAGTATTTT
few	TRBD1	TRBV25-1	TRBJ1-1	CASKPQGAGTEAFF	TGTGCCAGCAAGCCACAGGGGGCTGGGACTGAAGCTTTCTTT
.	.	TRBV29-1	TRBJ2-3	CSVDRGAPSTDTQYF	TGCAGCGTTGACAGGGGCGCCCCTAGCACAGATACGCAGTATTTT
many	.	TRBV12-3/TRBV12-4	TRBJ2-7	CASSDGNSLDEQYF	TGTGCCAGCTCGGACGGAAACTCGTTGGACGAGCAGTACTTC
many	.	TRBV7-9	TRBJ1-3	CASSLNSLSGNTIYF	TGTGCCAGCAGCTTAAACAGTCTCTCTGGAAACACCATATATTTT
.	.	TRBV12-3/TRBV12-4	TRBJ1-5	CASSRGGKSSNQPQHF	TGTGCCAGTTCACGGGGTGGGAAGAGCAGCAATCAGCCCCAGCATTTT
few	.	TRBV4-1	TRBJ1-1	CASSQPTQGRGTEAFF	TGCGCCAGCAGCCAACCGACCCAGGGACGCGGCACTGAAGCTTTCTTT
few	.	TRBV29-1	TRBJ1-2	CSVEEGGIGYGYTF	TGCAGCGTTGAAGAAGGGGGGATCGGCTATGGCTACACCTTC